One sample yielded the 4 T cell receptor beta chains listed below, sequenced in a study of cytomegalovirus exposure and HLA in healthy donors. Primers: 60 Vbeta forward and 13 Jbeta reverse. Profiled with immunoSEQ multiplex PCR; TCRdb holds only in-frame clones, not every one. The sample includes a few hundred thousand clones, more than 80% of them seen just once. Sequencing used PBMCs. These receptors were obtained from a man aged 25-45 years in good health and CMV-seronegative.

The chain links TRBV7-2 to TRBJ1-2; TRBD1 aligns across 7 bases. V shed 4 bases, J shed 7 bases, and the junction held 9 bases outside the gene matches. The length of the CDR3 is 14 residues. Germline lookup yields CDR1 SGHTA and CDR2 FQGNSA. Here the CDR3 reads CASSSTGPSVGYTF. For the CDR3, the DNA is TGTGCCAGCAGCTCGACAGGGCCTTCGGTTGGCTACACCTTC.

This clone has just a few counts. CDR3 amino acids: CASSQERDPGGNNSPLHF. CDR3 in DNA: TGCGCCAGCAGCCAAGAGAGGGACCCGGGGGGCAACAACTCACCCCTCCACTTT. The chain has TRBV4-3 and TRBJ1-6; TRBD1 is a possible D gene (6 bases). CDR3 length equals 18 residues. CDR1 LGHNA and CDR2 YSLEER come from the germline V gene. The V and J ends lost 0 bases and 10 bases respectively, with 22 bases between them.

The V call is TRBV6-5, the J call TRBJ2-3; 8 bases map to TRBD2. V was clipped by 2 bases and J by 3 bases; unmatched bases: 7. Germline V gives CDR1 MNHEY, CDR2 SVGAGI. The CDR3 extends over 16 amino acids. The CDR3, as DNA: TGTGCCAGCAGTTACCCGGCCGGGGGGGCTACAGATACGCAGTATTTT. It specifies CASSYPAGGATDTQYF.

This chain connects TRBV6-6 to TRBJ1-1, with D unresolved. The germline V and J ends were trimmed by 6 bases and 8 bases, with 7 bases remaining between them. The CDR3 has 10 residues. Germline V gene data show CDR1 as MNHNY and CDR2 as SVGAGI (reference sequence). In nucleotides, the CDR3 is TGTGCCAGCAGATCGACAGAAGCTTTCTTT. Encoded protein: CASRSTEAFF.